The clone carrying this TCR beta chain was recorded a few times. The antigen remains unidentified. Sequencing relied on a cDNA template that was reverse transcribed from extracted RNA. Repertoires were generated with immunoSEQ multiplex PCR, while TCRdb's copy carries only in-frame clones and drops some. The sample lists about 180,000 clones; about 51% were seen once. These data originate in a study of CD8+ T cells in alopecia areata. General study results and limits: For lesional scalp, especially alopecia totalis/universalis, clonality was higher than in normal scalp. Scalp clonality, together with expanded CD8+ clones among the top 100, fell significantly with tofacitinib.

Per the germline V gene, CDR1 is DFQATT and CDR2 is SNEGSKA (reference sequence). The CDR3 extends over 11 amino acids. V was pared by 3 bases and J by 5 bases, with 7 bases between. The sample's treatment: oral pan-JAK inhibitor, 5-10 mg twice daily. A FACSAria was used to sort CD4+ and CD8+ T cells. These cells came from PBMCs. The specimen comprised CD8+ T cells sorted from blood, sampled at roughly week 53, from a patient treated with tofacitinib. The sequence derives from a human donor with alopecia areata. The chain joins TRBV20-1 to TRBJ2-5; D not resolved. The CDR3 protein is CSASSTETQYF. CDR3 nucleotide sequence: TGCAGTGCTAGCTCCACCGAGACCCAGTACTTC.